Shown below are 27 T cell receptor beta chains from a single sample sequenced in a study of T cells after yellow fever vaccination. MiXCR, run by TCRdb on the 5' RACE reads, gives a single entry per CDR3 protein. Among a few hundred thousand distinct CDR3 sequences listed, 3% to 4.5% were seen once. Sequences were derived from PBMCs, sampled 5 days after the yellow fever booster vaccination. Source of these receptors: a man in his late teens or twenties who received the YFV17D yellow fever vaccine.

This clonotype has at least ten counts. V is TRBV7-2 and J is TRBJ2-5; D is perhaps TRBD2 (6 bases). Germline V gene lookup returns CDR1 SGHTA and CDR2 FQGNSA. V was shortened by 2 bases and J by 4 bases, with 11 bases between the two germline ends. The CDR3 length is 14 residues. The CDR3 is CASSLPGVGETQYF. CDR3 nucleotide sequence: TGTGCCAGCAGCTTACCGGGGGTCGGAGAGACCCAGTACTTC.

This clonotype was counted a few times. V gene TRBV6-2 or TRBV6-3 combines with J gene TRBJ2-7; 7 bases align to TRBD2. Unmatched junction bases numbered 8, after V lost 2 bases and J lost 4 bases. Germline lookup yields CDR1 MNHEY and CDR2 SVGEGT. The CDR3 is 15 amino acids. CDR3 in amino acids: CASSYEGGGLYEQYV. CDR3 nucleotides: TGTGCCAGCAGTTACGAAGGCGGGGGACTGTACGAGCAGTACGTC.

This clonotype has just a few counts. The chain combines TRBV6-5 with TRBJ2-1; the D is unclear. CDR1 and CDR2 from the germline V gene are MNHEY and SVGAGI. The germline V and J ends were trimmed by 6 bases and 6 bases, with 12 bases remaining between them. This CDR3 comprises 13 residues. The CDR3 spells CASRFQGFNEQFF. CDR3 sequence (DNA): TGTGCCAGCAGGTTTCAAGGGTTCAATGAGCAGTTCTTC.

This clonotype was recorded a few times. The CDR3 region is CASSLGGRDFVATNEKLFF. The DNA of the CDR3 is TGTGCCAGCAGCTTGGGGGGACGAGACTTCGTTGCAACTAATGAAAAACTGTTTTTT. The V call is TRBV5-4, the J call TRBJ1-4; the D gene is possibly TRBD1 (5 bases). Trimming took off 0 bases at V and 0 bases at J, with 18 bases between the two ends. CDR1 SGHNT and CDR2 YYREEE come from the germline V gene (reference sequence). The CDR3 is made up of 19 amino acids.

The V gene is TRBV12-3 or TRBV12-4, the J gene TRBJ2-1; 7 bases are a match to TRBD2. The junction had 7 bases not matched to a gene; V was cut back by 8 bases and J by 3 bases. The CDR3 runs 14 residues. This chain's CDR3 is CASEPGGFYNEQFF. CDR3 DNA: TGTGCCAGCGAACCCGGGGGGTTCTACAATGAGCAGTTCTTC.

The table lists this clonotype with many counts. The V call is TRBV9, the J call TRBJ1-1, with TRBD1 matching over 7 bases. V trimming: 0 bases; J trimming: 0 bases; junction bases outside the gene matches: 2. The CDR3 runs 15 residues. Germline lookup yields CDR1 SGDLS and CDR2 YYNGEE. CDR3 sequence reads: CASSVEGAMNTEAFF. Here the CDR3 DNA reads TGTGCCAGCAGCGTAGAGGGGGCGATGAACACTGAAGCTTTCTTT.

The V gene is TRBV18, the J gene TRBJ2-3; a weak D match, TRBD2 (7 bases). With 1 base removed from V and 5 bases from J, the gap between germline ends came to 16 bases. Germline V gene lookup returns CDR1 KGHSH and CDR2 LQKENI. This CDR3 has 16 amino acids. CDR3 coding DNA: TGTGCCAGCTCACCACGAGTAGGGGGGGCCTTAGATACGCAGTATTTT. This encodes CASSPRVGGALDTQYF.

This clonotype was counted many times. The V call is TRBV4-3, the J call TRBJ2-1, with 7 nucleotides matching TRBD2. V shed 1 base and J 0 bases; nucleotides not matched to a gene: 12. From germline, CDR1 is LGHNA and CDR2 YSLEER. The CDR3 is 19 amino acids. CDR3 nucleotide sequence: TGCGCCAGCAGCCAAGCGAAGACGGGGGGTCCCTACTCCTACAATGAGCAGTTCTTC. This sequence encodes CASSQAKTGGPYSYNEQFF.

The CDR3: CSARPGLAGSLTDTQYF. CDR3 bases: TGCAGTGCTCGCCCGGGACTAGCGGGGAGTCTCACAGATACGCAGTATTTT. This chain links TRBV20-1 with TRBJ2-3; 13 positions match TRBD2. The CDR3 is made up of 17 amino acids. V lost 5 bases to trimming and J lost 2 bases; unmatched junction nucleotides: 10. Germline values: CDR1 DFQATT, CDR2 SNEGSKA (reference sequence).

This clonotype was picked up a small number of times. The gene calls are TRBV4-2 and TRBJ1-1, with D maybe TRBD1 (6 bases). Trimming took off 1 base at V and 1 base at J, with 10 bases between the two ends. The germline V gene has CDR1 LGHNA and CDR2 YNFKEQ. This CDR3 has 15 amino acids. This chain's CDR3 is CASSQVPGENTEAFF. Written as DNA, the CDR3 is TGTGCCAGCAGCCAAGTCCCAGGGGAGAACACTGAAGCTTTCTTT.

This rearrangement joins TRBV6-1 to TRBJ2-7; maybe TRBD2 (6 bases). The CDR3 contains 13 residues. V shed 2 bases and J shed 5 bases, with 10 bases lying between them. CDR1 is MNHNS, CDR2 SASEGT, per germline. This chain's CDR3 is CASSEWGEDEQYV. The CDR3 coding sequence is TGTGCCAGCAGTGAATGGGGGGAAGACGAGCAGTACGTC.

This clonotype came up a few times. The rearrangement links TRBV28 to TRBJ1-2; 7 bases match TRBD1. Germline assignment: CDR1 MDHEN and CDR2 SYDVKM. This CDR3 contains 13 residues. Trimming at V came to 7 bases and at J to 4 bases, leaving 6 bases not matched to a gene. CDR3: CASTWEGAYGYTF. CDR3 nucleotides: TGTGCCAGCACCTGGGAGGGGGCCTATGGCTACACCTTC.

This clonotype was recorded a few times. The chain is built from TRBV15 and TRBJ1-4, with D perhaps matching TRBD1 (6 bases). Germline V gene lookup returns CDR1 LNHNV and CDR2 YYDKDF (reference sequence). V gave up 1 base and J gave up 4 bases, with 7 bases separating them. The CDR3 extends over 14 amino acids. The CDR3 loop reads CATSRGQVNEKLFF. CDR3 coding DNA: TGTGCCACCAGCAGAGGACAGGTTAATGAAAAACTGTTTTTT.

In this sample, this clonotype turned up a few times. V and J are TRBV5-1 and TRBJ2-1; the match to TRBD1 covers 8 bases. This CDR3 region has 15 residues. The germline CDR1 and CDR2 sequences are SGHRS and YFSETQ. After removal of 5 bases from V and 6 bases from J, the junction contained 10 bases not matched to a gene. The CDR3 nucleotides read TGCGCCAGCAGGAGTACAGGGGGACCCCTCAATGAGCAGTTCTTC. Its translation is CASRSTGGPLNEQFF.

CDR3: CASSLCEDKEKLFF. The CDR3 DNA reads as TGTGCCAGCAGCTTATGCGAGGACAAGGAAAAACTGTTTTTT. The V gene is TRBV7-3, the J gene TRBJ1-4, with a weak D call TRBD1 (5 bases). The CDR3 is 14 residues long. With 2 bases removed from V and 8 bases from J, the gap between germline ends came to 12 bases. Germline values: CDR1 SGHTA, CDR2 FQGTGA.

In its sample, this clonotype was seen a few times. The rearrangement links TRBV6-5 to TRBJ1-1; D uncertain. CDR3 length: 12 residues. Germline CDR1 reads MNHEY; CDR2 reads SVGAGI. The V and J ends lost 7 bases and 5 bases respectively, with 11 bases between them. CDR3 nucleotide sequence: TGTGCCAGCACCCAAGGCGATACTGAAGCTTTCTTT. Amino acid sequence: CASTQGDTEAFF.

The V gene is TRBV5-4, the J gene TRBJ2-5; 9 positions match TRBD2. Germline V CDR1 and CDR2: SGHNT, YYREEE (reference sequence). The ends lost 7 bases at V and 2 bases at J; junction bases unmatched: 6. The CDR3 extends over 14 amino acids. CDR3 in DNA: TGTGCCAGCCAGGTCCTAGCGGGGCAAGAGACCCAGTACTTC. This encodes CASQVLAGQETQYF. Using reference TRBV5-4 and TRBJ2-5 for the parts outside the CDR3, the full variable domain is ETGVTQSPTHLIKTRGQQVTLRCSSQSGHNTVSWYQQALGQGPQFIFQYYREEENGRGNFPPRFSGLQFPNYSSELNVNALELDDSALYLCASQVLAGQETQYFGPGTRLLVL.

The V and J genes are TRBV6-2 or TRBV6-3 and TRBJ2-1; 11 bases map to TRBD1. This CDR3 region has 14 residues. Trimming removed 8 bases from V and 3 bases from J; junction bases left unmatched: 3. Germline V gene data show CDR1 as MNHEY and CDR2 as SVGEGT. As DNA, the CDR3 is TGTGCCAGCTCCGGGACAGGGGGCTACAATGAGCAGTTCTTC. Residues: CASSGTGGYNEQFF.

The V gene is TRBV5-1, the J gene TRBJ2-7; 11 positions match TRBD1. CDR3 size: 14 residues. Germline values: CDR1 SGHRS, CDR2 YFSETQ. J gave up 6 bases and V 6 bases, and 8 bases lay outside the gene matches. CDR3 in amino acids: CASTRGTGGREQYF. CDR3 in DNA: TGCGCCAGCACCCGGGGGACAGGGGGTCGCGAGCAGTACTTC. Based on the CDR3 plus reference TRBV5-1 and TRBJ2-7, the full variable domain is KAGVTQTPRYLIKTRGQQVTLSCSPISGHRSVSWYQQTPGQGLQFLFEYFSETQRNKGNFPGRFSGRQFSNSRSEMNVSTLELGDSALYLCASTRGTGGREQYFGPGTRLTVT.

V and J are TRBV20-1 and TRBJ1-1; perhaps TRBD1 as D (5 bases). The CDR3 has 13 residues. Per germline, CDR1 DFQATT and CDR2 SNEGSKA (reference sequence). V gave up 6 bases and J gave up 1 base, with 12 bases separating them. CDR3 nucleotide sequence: TGCAGTGCCCACCCGGGGGGGAACACTGAAGCTTTCTTT. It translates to CSAHPGGNTEAFF.

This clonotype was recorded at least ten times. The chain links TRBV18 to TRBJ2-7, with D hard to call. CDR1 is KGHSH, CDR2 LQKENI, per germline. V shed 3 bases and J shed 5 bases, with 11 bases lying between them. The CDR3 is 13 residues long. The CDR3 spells CASSPLPRDEQYF. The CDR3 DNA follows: TGTGCCAGCTCACCCCTGCCTCGGGACGAGCAGTACTTC.

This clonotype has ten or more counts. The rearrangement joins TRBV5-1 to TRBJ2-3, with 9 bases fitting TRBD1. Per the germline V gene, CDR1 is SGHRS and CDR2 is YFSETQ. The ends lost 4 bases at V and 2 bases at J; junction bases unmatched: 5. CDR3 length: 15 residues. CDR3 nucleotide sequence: TGCGCCAGCAGCACGGGACAGGGTCTCACAGATACGCAGTATTTT. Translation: CASSTGQGLTDTQYF.

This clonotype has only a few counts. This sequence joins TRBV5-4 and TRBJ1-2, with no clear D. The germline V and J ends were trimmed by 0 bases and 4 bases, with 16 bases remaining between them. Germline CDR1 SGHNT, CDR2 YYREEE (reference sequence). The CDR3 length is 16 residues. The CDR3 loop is CASSLANSGRAYGYTF. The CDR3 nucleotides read TGTGCCAGCAGCTTGGCCAACTCAGGAAGGGCCTATGGCTACACCTTC.

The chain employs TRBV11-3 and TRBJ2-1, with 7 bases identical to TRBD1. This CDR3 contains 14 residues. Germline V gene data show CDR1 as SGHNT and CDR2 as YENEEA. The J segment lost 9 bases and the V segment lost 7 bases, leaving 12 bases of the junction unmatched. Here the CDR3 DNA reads TGTGCCAGCACCCATAGTACAGGGGCAAGTGAGCAGTTCTTC. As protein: CASTHSTGASEQFF.

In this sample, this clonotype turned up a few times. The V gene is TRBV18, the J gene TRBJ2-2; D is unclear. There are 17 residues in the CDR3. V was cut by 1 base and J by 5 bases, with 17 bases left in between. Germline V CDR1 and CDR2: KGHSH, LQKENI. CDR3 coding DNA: TGTGCCAGCTCACCACGCGAAGGGCCAGCCGGGACCGGGGAGCTGTTTTTT. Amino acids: CASSPREGPAGTGELFF.

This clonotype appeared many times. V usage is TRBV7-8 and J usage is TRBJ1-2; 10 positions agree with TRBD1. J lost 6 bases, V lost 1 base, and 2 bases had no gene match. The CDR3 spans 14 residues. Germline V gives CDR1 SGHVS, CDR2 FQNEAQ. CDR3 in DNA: TGTGCCAGCAGCTTAGAGACAGGGGGCCATGGCTACACCTTC. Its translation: CASSLETGGHGYTF.

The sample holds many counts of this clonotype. The DNA for the CDR3 is TGTGCCAGCAGACAGCGCCTCAAAGGACAGGGTAATTCACCCCTCCACTTT. Translating it yields CASRQRLKGQGNSPLHF. The V gene is TRBV4-2, the J gene TRBJ1-6; 8 nucleotides align to TRBD1. CDR3 length equals 17 residues. Trimming removed 6 bases from V and 6 bases from J; junction bases left unmatched: 13. Germline CDR1 reads LGHNA; CDR2 reads YNFKEQ.